These T cell receptor beta chains were read from a single sample in a study of shared clonotypes between healthy human individuals. The assay was immunoSEQ multiplex PCR, and TCRdb's table has in-frame clones only and misses some. Of 2,500,000 or so clones listed, more than 80% were seen once; the top ten hold 0.14%. Specimen: naive CD4+ T cells sorted from blood. All receptors come from a young man in good health. The CDR3 runs from the conserved cysteine through the conserved F or W. The D gene is left open where the match is weak. The size field is filled for only some rows; it gives once, few, many or a size class.

TRBD1 TRBJ1-1 NA TRBV5-4 TGTGCCAGCAGCACGACAGGGGAAGGTAGCACTGAAGCTTTCTTT CASSTTGEGSTEAFF
TRBD1 TRBJ1-2 NA TRBV5-1 TGCGCCAGCCACCGGGGAGGACAGGGGAGCTATGGCTACACCTTC CASHRGGQGSYGYTF
NA TRBJ2-2 NA TRBV5-4 TGTGCCAGCAGCTTGGCCGGGACGGCGAACACCGGGGAGCTGTTTTTT CASSLAGTANTGELFF
NA TRBJ2-5 NA TRBV5-6 TGTGCCAGCAGCTTGTACAGGGAGACCCAGTACTTC CASSLYRETQYF
NA TRBJ2-1 NA TRBV27 TGTGCCAGCAGTTTGGGGGCCTACAATGAGCAGTTCTTC CASSLGAYNEQFF
NA TRBJ2-3 NA TRBV5-1 TGCGCCAGCAGCACTAATCCCGGGAACACAGATACGCAGTATTTT CASSTNPGNTDTQYF
NA TRBJ1-1 NA TRBV7-2 TGTGCCAGCAATATCCAGAGAACCCAGGGTGAAGCTTTCTTT CASNIQRTQGEAFF
NA TRBJ2-1 once TRBV5-6 TGTGCCAGCAGCTTGGAGGGACGGGGACACAATGAGCAGTTCTTC CASSLEGRGHNEQFF
NA TRBJ2-7 NA TRBV10-3 TGTGCCATCAGTGAGTCGGGATCCGGGGAGCAGTACTTC CAISESGSGEQYF
TRBD2 TRBJ2-7 NA TRBV11-2 TGTGCCAGCAGCTTAGTGGGACTAGCGGGAGCCGTCGACGAGCAGTACTTC CASSLVGLAGAVDEQYF
TRBD1 TRBJ1-2 NA TRBV7-2 TGTGCCAGCAGCTTAACACAGGGGAACTATGGCTACACCTTC CASSLTQGNYGYTF
TRBD1 TRBJ1-2 NA TRBV7-2 TGTGCCAGCAGCGCCGGGACAGGGGGCGCGGGGAGCTATGGCTACACCTTC CASSAGTGGAGSYGYTF
TRBD1 TRBJ1-3 NA TRBV7-2 TGTGCCAGCAGCAAACAGGGGATATATGGAAACACCATATATTTT CASSKQGIYGNTIYF
TRBD1 TRBJ1-6 few TRBV5-4 TGTGCCAGCAGCCACAAAAACAGGGGGCATAGTTCACCCCTCCACTTT CASSHKNRGHSSPLHF
NA TRBJ1-5 NA TRBV6-1 TGTGCCAGCAGTGCTGATGGGACGGCCCATCAGCCCCAGCATTTT CASSADGTAHQPQHF
NA TRBJ1-5 NA TRBV18 TGTGCCAGCTCACCACAGGTGGGGCCCCAGCATTTT CASSPQVGPQHF
NA TRBJ2-7 NA TRBV6-6 TGTGCCAGCAGTCACCAGTTACTACGGGAATACGAGCAGTACTTC CASSHQLLREYEQYF
NA TRBJ1-2 NA TRBV9 TGTGCCAGCAGCACCCGAGGAGATACCAACTATGGCTACACCTTC CASSTRGDTNYGYTF
NA TRBJ2-7 NA TRBV6-5 TGTGCCAGCAGTTACAGGGGACCCCCCTACGAGCAGTACTTC CASSYRGPPYEQYF
TRBD1 TRBJ1-4 NA TRBV18 TGTGCCAGCTCCCCTGTCGCAGGGACAGAAGAAAAACTGTTTTTT CASSPVAGTEEKLFF
NA TRBJ1-5 NA TRBV6-5 TGTGCCAGCAGGGACAGTAAAGGGAATCAGCCCCAGCATTTT CASRDSKGNQPQHF
NA TRBJ2-7 NA TRBV11-2 TGTGCCAGCAGTTCCCTTTACGAGCAGTACTTC CASSSLYEQYF
NA TRBJ2-2 NA TRBV13 TGTGCCAGCCGTAAAAGGGGTCTAGTCACCGGGGAGCTGTTTTTT CASRKRGLVTGELFF
NA TRBJ1-5 once TRBV7-8 TGTGCCAGCAGCTTGGCTGGGTACCAGCCCCAGCATTTT CASSLAGYQPQHF
TRBD2 TRBJ2-1 NA TRBV19 TGTGCCAGTAGTATAACGGGAGGCTCCTACAATGAGCAGTTCTTC CASSITGGSYNEQFF
TRBD2 TRBJ2-7 NA TRBV27 TGTGCCAGCAGTCCGGGACTAGCCCGACTGATTTCCCCTTACGAGCAGTACTTC CASSPGLARLISPYEQYF
TRBD1 TRBJ2-2 once TRBV19 TGTGCCAGTAGTCCGGGGACAGCCACCTACACCGGGGAGCTGTTTTTT CASSPGTATYTGELFF
TRBD2 TRBJ2-1 NA TRBV11-2 TGTGCCAGCAGCTTAGTAGGTAGCGGGCGCAAGAGCTCCTACAATGAGCAGTTCTTC CASSLVGSGRKSSYNEQFF
NA TRBJ1-2 NA TRBV18 TGTGCCAGCTCACCTCGGAGAGACGACTCAGGATGGGGCTACACCTTC CASSPRRDDSGWGYTF
TRBD1 TRBJ2-7 NA TRBV11-2 TGTGCCAGCAGCCCAGACAGGGCCGCATACGAGCAGTACTTC CASSPDRAAYEQYF
NA TRBJ2-3 NA TRBV5-1 TGCGCCAGCAGCTTGGTTGGGGGACCAAGCACAGATACGCAGTATTTT CASSLVGGPSTDTQYF
NA TRBJ2-7 NA TRBV19 TGTGCCAGTAGTATTAATGACGAGCAGTACTTC CASSINDEQYF
NA TRBJ2-7 NA TRBV18 TGTGCCAGCTCACCAAGGGACGAGCAGTACTTC CASSPRDEQYF
TRBD2 TRBJ2-3 NA TRBV5-1 TGCGCCAGCAGCCCGGGACTAGCGGGAGGGCCGAGCACAGATACGCAGTATTTT CASSPGLAGGPSTDTQYF
TRBD1 TRBJ2-1 NA TRBV5-6 TGTGCCAGCAGCTCGGCAGGGGCAGGGGGCTACAATGAGCAGTTCTTC CASSSAGAGGYNEQFF
NA TRBJ2-7 NA TRBV30 TGTGCCTGGAGTGTTGGTCCCTACGAGCAGTACTTC CAWSVGPYEQYF
NA TRBJ1-1 NA TRBV7-7 TGTGCTAGCAGCCCGAGGACGGGAGGAACTGAAGCTTTCTTT CASSPRTGGTEAFF
TRBD1 TRBJ2-7 NA TRBV7-9 TGTGCCAGCAGCACAGGAACCGGGACAGGGGGAGGCGAGCAGTACTTC CASSTGTGTGGGEQYF
NA TRBJ1-6 NA TRBV27 TGTGCCAGCAGTTTACGTCGACAGTTCGCTGGTAATTCACCCCTCCACTTT CASSLRRQFAGNSPLHF
NA TRBJ1-2 NA TRBV28 TGTGCCAGCAGGTCCCCAGGGAAGGGGACTGACTATGGCTACACCTTC CASRSPGKGTDYGYTF
NA TRBJ2-3 NA TRBV10-2 TGCGCCAGCAACCGGGGAGATACGCAGTATTTT CASNRGDTQYF
TRBD1 TRBJ2-6 NA TRBV2 TGTGCCAGCAAGCCGGGGGGGACAGGGGGCCACGGCGGGGCCAACGTCCTGACTTTC CASKPGGTGGHGGANVLTF
NA TRBJ1-5 NA TRBV7-2 TGTGCCAGCAGCTTACGGGGGGTTGGCCAGCCCCAGCATTTT CASSLRGVGQPQHF
NA TRBJ2-7 NA TRBV10-3 TGTGCCATCAGTCCAACAGGGTTTAGCTCCTACGAGCAGTACTTC CAISPTGFSSYEQYF
NA TRBJ2-5 NA TRBV18 TGTGCCAGCTCCCCTCCCACAAGCGCCGGGGCCCAGTACTTC CASSPPTSAGAQYF
NA TRBJ2-2 NA TRBV30 TGTGCCTGGAGTACCCCCCTTTTTGGGGAGCTGTTTTTT CAWSTPLFGELFF
NA TRBJ2-7 NA TRBV25-1 TGTGCCAGCAGTGAAGGGGGACATACCTACGAGCAGTACTTC CASSEGGHTYEQYF
NA TRBJ1-4 NA TRBV5-6 TGTGCCAGCAGCCGAGGGGCGTTAAATGAAAAACTGTTTTTT CASSRGALNEKLFF
TRBD2 TRBJ2-4 once TRBV5-6 TGTGCCAGCAGCTTGGGAGTAGCGGGAGCTTTAGCCAAAAACATTCAGTACTTC CASSLGVAGALAKNIQYF
NA TRBJ2-7 NA TRBV28 TGTGCCAGCAGTTTAGTGGACCGTGGTCCCTACGAGCAGTACTTC CASSLVDRGPYEQYF
NA TRBJ1-5 few TRBV30 TGTGCCTGGAGTGTATCGTCGAATCAGCCCCAGCATTTT CAWSVSSNQPQHF
NA TRBJ1-4 NA TRBV9 TGTGCCAGCAGCGTAGGGGGGGCTAATGAAAAACTGTTTTTT CASSVGGANEKLFF
NA TRBJ2-1 NA TRBV21-1 TGTGCCAGCAGTTACCCCCCCCTCTCCCTTAGGAATGAGCAGTTCTTC CASSYPPLSLRNEQFF